This entry lists 21 T cell receptor beta chains sequenced from one sample in a study of somatic mutations in cytotoxic T cells in rheumatoid arthritis. Profiling relied on immunoSEQ multiplex PCR, and the TCRdb table lists in-frame clones only, not all of them. The profile covers about 11,000 clones, with approximately 84% appearing a single time and about 8.1% taken by the ten largest. The specimen was CD8+ T cells sorted from blood. All receptors come from a woman aged 55-69 years with rheumatoid arthritis.

The chain links TRBV5-6 to TRBJ1-1; 8 bases line up with TRBD1. This CDR3 has 14 amino acids. Germline V CDR1 and CDR2: SGHDT, YYEEEE. V lost 4 bases to trimming and J lost 6 bases; unmatched junction nucleotides: 8. The CDR3 DNA follows: TGTGCCAGCAGCACCATGGACAGGGAGGCTGAAGCTTTCTTT. Translation gives CASSTMDREAEAFF.

The CDR3 loop is CASSPGIRIGGANVLTF. CDR3 in DNA: TGTGCCAGCAGCCCCGGGATTCGTATAGGAGGGGCCAACGTCCTGACTTTC. J is TRBJ2-6 and V is TRBV7-6, with a tentative D call TRBD2 (5 bases). This CDR3 has 17 amino acids. The germline gives CDR1 SGHVS, CDR2 FNYEAQ. Trimming shortened V by 5 bases and J by 4 bases, and 18 bases separated the two germline ends.

The chain employs TRBV7-3 and TRBJ2-1; 7 bases match TRBD2. Germline values: CDR1 SGHTA, CDR2 FQGTGA. V lost 5 bases to trimming and J lost 3 bases; unmatched junction nucleotides: 13. This CDR3 is 17 amino acids long. CDR3 protein: CASSPVGAGVIYNEQFF. The DNA of the CDR3 is TGTGCCAGCAGCCCGGTAGGTGCGGGAGTCATCTACAATGAGCAGTTCTTC. Full variable domain (rest looked up from reference TRBV7-3 and TRBJ2-1): GAGVSQTPSNKVTEKGKYVELRCDPISGHTALYWYRQSLGQGPEFLIYFQGTGAADDSGLPNDRFFAVRPEGSVSTLKIQRTERGDSAVYLCASSPVGAGVIYNEQFFGPGTRLTVL.

This chain joins TRBV2 and TRBJ2-7; a possible D gene is TRBD2 (5 bases). V shed 6 bases and J shed 3 bases, with 15 bases lying between them. CDR1 and CDR2 (germline): SNHLY, FYNNEI. The CDR3 has 14 residues. CDR3 loop: CASRVDWPGYEQYF. The CDR3 nucleotides read TGTGCCAGCAGGGTGGACTGGCCCGGCTACGAGCAGTACTTC.

This clone has only one observation. This chain connects TRBV12-5 to TRBJ2-1; 10 nucleotides agree with TRBD1. The CDR3 sequence is 16 residues long. V dropped 6 bases and J dropped 4; count of bases not matched to a gene: 9. Per the germline V gene, CDR1 is LGHNT and CDR2 is FRNRAP. The CDR3 nucleotides read TGTGCTAGTGGCCCCGCCGGACAGGGGGAGTACAATGAGCAGTTCTTC. Protein: CASGPAGQGEYNEQFF.

The chain is built from TRBV7-6 and TRBJ2-6; TRBD2 agrees at 12 bases. V was clipped by 10 bases and J by 4 bases; unmatched bases: 11. The CDR3 runs 17 residues. In germline, CDR1 is SGHVS, CDR2 FNYEAQ. This CDR3 is CATQPLAGGGGANVLTF. The CDR3 DNA reads TGTGCCACACAACCTCTAGCGGGAGGGGGAGGGGCCAACGTCCTGACTTTC.

The chain recombines TRBV6-5 with TRBJ2-7, with D possibly TRBD1 on 8 matching bases. Germline V gene sequence: CDR1 MNHEY, CDR2 SVGAGI. The CDR3 loop spans 15 amino acids. The germline V and J ends were trimmed by 7 bases and 3 bases, with 19 bases remaining between them. The CDR3 DNA reads as TGTGCCAGCACCCCGGACAGGGAGGGGCTCTACGAGCAGTACTTC. This sequence encodes CASTPDREGLYEQYF.

This clone appeared once. The chain links TRBV27 to TRBJ2-7; the D gene is possibly TRBD1 (6 bases). CDR1 is MNHEY, CDR2 SMNVEV, per germline (reference sequence). Trimming took off 2 bases at V and 5 bases at J, with 7 bases between the two ends. The CDR3 contains 12 residues. Written as DNA, the CDR3 is TGTGCCAGCAGTTTAGGGGGCCACGAGCAGTACTTC. This encodes CASSLGGHEQYF.

The chain couples TRBV6-6 to TRBJ2-7; 11 bases match TRBD1. The V gene end was trimmed by 2 bases and the J gene end by 3 bases; junction bases not matched to a gene: 6. The CDR3 covers 16 residues. Germline V gives CDR1 MNHNY, CDR2 SVGAGI (reference sequence). DNA of the CDR3: TGTGCCAGCAGTTACGATCAGGACAGGGGGCACTACGAGCAGTACTTC. Its translation is CASSYDQDRGHYEQYF.

The count of this clone is one. CDR3 region: CASSPIGGLSYEQYF. The CDR3 DNA follows: TGTGCCAGCTCACCTATCGGGGGACTATCCTACGAGCAGTACTTC. The chain joins TRBV18 to TRBJ2-7; 7 bases match TRBD2. With V trimmed by 3 bases and J by 1 base, 6 bases remained unmatched. The CDR3 loop spans 15 amino acids. From germline, CDR1 is KGHSH and CDR2 LQKENI.

V is TRBV27 and J is TRBJ2-2; TRBD2 agrees at 11 bases. The CDR3 consists of 13 residues. Germline CDR1 and CDR2: MNHEY and SMNVEV (reference sequence). The J segment lost 6 bases and the V segment lost 8 bases, leaving 2 bases of the junction unmatched. The CDR3 loop is CASGLAGSGELFF. CDR3 DNA sequence: TGTGCCAGCGGACTAGCGGGCTCCGGGGAGCTGTTTTTT.

The chain recombines TRBV27 with TRBJ1-5; no clear D. V gave up 0 bases and J gave up 1 base, with 13 bases separating them. The CDR3 spans 17 residues. Per the germline V gene, CDR1 is MNHEY and CDR2 is SMNVEV (reference sequence). This chain's CDR3 is CASSLSPPVWSNQPQHF. CDR3 sequence (DNA): TGTGCCAGCAGTTTATCGCCACCAGTCTGGAGCAATCAGCCCCAGCATTTT.

The chain links TRBV28 to TRBJ2-7, with 7 bases identical to TRBD2. This CDR3 spans 14 amino acids. Germline V gives CDR1 MDHEN, CDR2 SYDVKM. V dropped 6 bases and J dropped 0; count of bases not matched to a gene: 5. CDR3: CASRISGYSYEQYF. Written as DNA, the CDR3 is TGTGCCAGCAGGATTAGCGGGTACTCCTACGAGCAGTACTTC.

The rearrangement uses TRBV27 and TRBJ1-1; D gene unclear. V lost 5 bases and J lost 1, with 8 bases in between. The CDR3 totals 13 residues. Germline V CDR1 and CDR2: MNHEY, SMNVEV (reference sequence). In DNA, the CDR3 is TGTGCCAGCAGTCTTAATTGGAACACTGAAGCTTTCTTT. It encodes CASSLNWNTEAFF.

The V gene is TRBV7-9, the J gene TRBJ2-7; TRBD2 matches at 13 bases. Per the germline V gene, CDR1 is SEHNR and CDR2 is FQNEAQ (reference sequence). The V gene end was trimmed by 5 bases and the J gene end by 6 bases; junction bases not matched to a gene: 4. The CDR3 covers 14 residues. The CDR3 reads CASSQTSGRGEQYF. The CDR3 region has the DNA TGTGCCAGCAGCCAAACTAGCGGGAGGGGCGAGCAGTACTTC.

V usage is TRBV7-9 and J usage is TRBJ2-1; perhaps TRBD2 as D (5 bases). V dropped 0 bases and J dropped 11 bases, with 17 bases sitting between them. The CDR3 is 15 residues long. Germline V gives CDR1 SEHNR, CDR2 FQNEAQ (reference sequence). Here the CDR3 reads CASSLARVSRDKQFF. DNA for the CDR3: TGTGCCAGCAGCTTAGCGCGGGTTAGCCGCGATAAGCAGTTCTTC.

This chain joins TRBV28 and TRBJ2-1; unclear D gene. Germline V lookup: CDR1 MDHEN, CDR2 SYDVKM. The CDR3 has 12 amino acids. Trimming stripped 5 bases from V and 11 bases from J, with 13 bases between. The CDR3 nucleotides are TGTGCCAGCAGTACCTTAGCTAAACAGCAGTTCTTC. Translated, it gives CASSTLAKQQFF.

The chain combines TRBV28 with TRBJ2-7, with 8 bases lining up with TRBD1. The length of the CDR3 is 19 residues. Looked up from germline, CDR1 is MDHEN and CDR2 is SYDVKM. The V segment lost 4 bases and the J segment 0 bases; nucleotides outside the gene matches: 17. The CDR3: CASSSYLPLGQDSSYEQYF. The CDR3 bases are TGTGCCAGCAGTTCATATCTACCCCTGGGACAGGACAGCTCCTACGAGCAGTACTTC.

The CDR3 nucleotides are TGTGCCAGCAGCCTTGAGGGGAACACTGAAGCTTTCTTT. This gives the protein CASSLEGNTEAFF. The chain is built from TRBV28 and TRBJ1-1, with no clear D. The length of the CDR3 is 13 residues. With 6 bases removed from V and 1 base from J, the gap between germline ends came to 9 bases. Germline V gene data show CDR1 as MDHEN and CDR2 as SYDVKM.

This clone was seen just once. The V call is TRBV4-3, the J call TRBJ1-2, with a tentative D call TRBD1 (5 bases). Per germline, CDR1 LGHNA and CDR2 YSLEER. This CDR3 has 15 residues. V lost 0 bases to trimming and J lost 8 bases, with 16 bases between them. In DNA, the CDR3 is TGCGCCAGCAGCCAAGATTATTCAGGGAGGATAGGCTACACCTTC. This gives the protein CASSQDYSGRIGYTF.

This chain joins TRBV6-5 and TRBJ1-1; D may be TRBD1 (6 bases). Trimming cost V 4 bases and J 3 bases, with 15 bases left between them. This CDR3 has 15 residues. Germline CDR1 MNHEY, CDR2 SVGAGI. The CDR3 is CASSSLRGGDTEAFF. In DNA form, the CDR3 reads TGTGCCAGCAGTTCCCTCCGAGGGGGGGACACTGAAGCTTTCTTT.